This TCR beta chain was found in a study of response to subunit inactivated influenza vaccine. Study conclusions and caveats: A suggestion made by the authors is that each seasonal influenza vaccination recruits few new T cells.

MiXCR was run by TCRdb on the RT-PCR reads, yielding one entry per CDR3 protein. Counted here are about half a million distinct CDR3 sequences, roughly 9.8% occurring once; the ten biggest clones make up roughly 12%. This clonotype was seen more than once but under ten times. Its antigen is undetermined. The specimen comprised PBMCs from blood, sampled roughly 46 days after vaccination. The sequence was obtained from a man aged 50 or older who received an inactivated influenza vaccine.

The CDR3 protein is CASSLRREDYGYTF. CDR3 coding DNA: TGTGCCAGCAGCTTAAGGCGGGAAGACTATGGCTACACCTTC. The rearrangement uses TRBV7-9 and TRBJ1-2; D is unclear. With 2 bases removed from V and 3 bases from J, the gap between germline ends came to 10 bases. Germline CDR1 SEHNR, CDR2 FQNEAQ (reference sequence). This CDR3 is 14 amino acids long.